The source of this T cell receptor beta chain is a study of cytotoxic CD8 clonotypes in ibrutinib-treated CLL. Per germline, CDR1 SEHNR and CDR2 FQNEAQ (reference sequence). V shed 1 base and J shed 6 bases, with 9 bases lying between them. The CDR3 runs 13 residues. Produced via immunoSEQ multiplex PCR; TCRdb's table is partial and in-frame only. The sample lists some 200,000 clones, roughly 65% occurring once. V usage is TRBV7-9 and J usage is TRBJ1-1; D unresolved. The clonotype was recovered from a human donor with chronic lymphocytic leukemia. Sequencing was performed on PBMCs, taken after 12 months of ibrutinib treatment. The CDR3: CASSLVSLSEAFF. In DNA, the CDR3 is TGTGCCAGCAGCTTAGTTTCGTTGTCTGAAGCTTTCTTT. The variable domain in full, completed from reference TRBV7-9 and TRBJ1-1, reads DTGVSQNPRHKITKRGQNVTFRCDPISEHNRLYWYRQTLGQGPEFLTYFQNEAQLEKSRLLSDRFSAERPKGSFSTLEIQRTEQGDSAMYLCASSLVSLSEAFFGQGTRLTVV.